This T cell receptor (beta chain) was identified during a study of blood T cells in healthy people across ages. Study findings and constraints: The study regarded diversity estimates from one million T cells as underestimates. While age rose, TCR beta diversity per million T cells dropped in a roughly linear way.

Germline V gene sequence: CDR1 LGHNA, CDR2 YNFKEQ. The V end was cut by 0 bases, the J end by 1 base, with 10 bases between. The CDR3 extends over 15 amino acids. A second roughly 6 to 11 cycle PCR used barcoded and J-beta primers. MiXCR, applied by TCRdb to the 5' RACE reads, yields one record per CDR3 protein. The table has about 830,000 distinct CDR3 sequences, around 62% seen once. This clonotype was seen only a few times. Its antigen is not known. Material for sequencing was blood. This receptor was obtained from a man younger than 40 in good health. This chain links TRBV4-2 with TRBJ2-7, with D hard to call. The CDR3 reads CASSQEWVSSYEQYF. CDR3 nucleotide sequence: TGTGCCAGCAGCCAAGAATGGGTTTCTTCCTACGAGCAGTACTTC.